These T cell receptor beta chains were read from a single sample in a study of T-cell reconstitution after alpha-beta-depleted transplantation in children. A single record per CDR3 protein comes from TCRdb applying MiXCR to the PCR reads. The top ten hold 0.79% of the sample, which has hundreds of thousands of distinct CDR3 sequences, roughly 14% seen once. The starting material was PBMCs, obtained before TCRalphabeta/CD19-depleted stem cell transplant. The receptors originated from a girl aged 2 to 9 with congenital amegakaryocytic thrombocytopenia, due to receive a stem cell transplant. CDR3s include the opening cysteine and the closing phenylalanine or tryptophan. A D gene is named only where the DNA matches it firmly. Clone size is shown for a subset of rows, as once, few, many or a class of expanded clone.

D gene	clone size	V gene	J gene	CDR3 DNA	CDR3 protein
.	.	TRBV20-1	TRBJ1-3	TGCAGTGCTAGCCACGTTACCTCTAGAGACACCATATATTTT	CSASHVTSRDTIYF
.	many	TRBV5-1	TRBJ2-3	TGCGCCAGCAGCTCCAAGCGGGTCACTAGCACAGATACGCAGTATTTT	CASSSKRVTSTDTQYF
.	once	TRBV6-5	TRBJ2-3	TGTGCCAGCAGTTACGGGGGCTCTAGCACAGATACGCAGTATTTT	CASSYGGSSTDTQYF
TRBD1	many	TRBV5-1	TRBJ1-1	TGCGCCAGCAGCTTCTTTGGACAGGGAGGTACTGAAGCTTTCTTT	CASSFFGQGGTEAFF
.	many	TRBV4-1	TRBJ1-2	TGCGCCAGCAGCCATCCAGGCGACGGTCACTATGGCTACACCTTC	CASSHPGDGHYGYTF
.	many	TRBV5-1	TRBJ1-5	TGCGCCAGCAAGGAGGGTAATTTGGGCAATCAGCCCCAGCATTTT	CASKEGNLGNQPQHF
.	many	TRBV5-1	TRBJ2-2	TGCGCCAGCAGCTTGACGGTCCGGGCCACCGGGGAGCTGTTTTTT	CASSLTVRATGELFF
.	many	TRBV12-3/TRBV12-4	TRBJ2-3	TGTGCCAGCAGCCAATGGAAGGGCACAGATACGCAGTATTTT	CASSQWKGTDTQYF
TRBD2	once	TRBV30	TRBJ2-1	TGTGCCTGGAGTATAGCGGGAGGGCCGAACGAGCAGTTCTTC	CAWSIAGGPNEQFF
.	.	TRBV20-1	TRBJ1-1	TGCAGTGCTAGATCGGACCCGAACCCTGAAGCTTTCTTT	CSARSDPNPEAFF
.	many	TRBV5-1	TRBJ2-1	TGCGCCAGCAGCTTGGTACTAATAAACAATGAGCAGTTCTTC	CASSLVLINNEQFF
TRBD1	many	TRBV12-3/TRBV12-4	TRBJ2-7	TGTGCCAGCAGAGACAGGGGGCTCGAGCAGTACTTC	CASRDRGLEQYF
.	many	TRBV3-1	TRBJ2-3	TGTGCCAGCAGCCAAGGACATACATTAGATACGCAGTATTTT	CASSQGHTLDTQYF
.	many	TRBV29-1	TRBJ2-3	TGCAGCGGGCGACCTGGGCCCACCACAGATACGCAGTATTTT	CSGRPGPTTDTQYF
.	many	TRBV7-2	TRBJ1-6	TGTGCCAGCAGTGTTTGGACAGACAAGAATTCACCCCTCCACTTT	CASSVWTDKNSPLHF
.	many	TRBV6-5	TRBJ2-3	TGTGCCAGCAGTTACTCTGGGCAAGATACGCAGTATTTT	CASSYSGQDTQYF
.	many	TRBV5-1	TRBJ2-3	TGCGCCAGCAGCTTGGGTGGGAGCTTCACAGATACGCAGTATTTT	CASSLGGSFTDTQYF
.	many	TRBV27	TRBJ2-3	TGTGCCAGCAGTTTGTACCTTAGCACAGATACGCAGTATTTT	CASSLYLSTDTQYF
TRBD1	.	TRBV12-3/TRBV12-4	TRBJ2-5	TGTGCCAGCGACAGGGGGCAGGGAGAGACCCAGTACTTC	CASDRGQGETQYF
TRBD1	once	TRBV2	TRBJ2-4	TGTGCCAGCAGTGAAGCTGGGACAGGGGGAGAAAACATTCAGTACTTC	CASSEAGTGGENIQYF
TRBD1	.	TRBV27	TRBJ1-4	TGTGCCAGCTCCCCTGGACAGGGTTTAAGGGACAATGAAAAACTGTTTTTT	CASSPGQGLRDNEKLFF
TRBD1	.	TRBV20-1	TRBJ2-7	TGCAGTGCATACCGGACAGGCTACGAGCAGTACTTC	CSAYRTGYEQYF
.	many	TRBV29-1	TRBJ1-4	TGCAGCGTTAGTGCCACTAATGAAAAACTGTTTTTT	CSVSATNEKLFF
TRBD2	few	TRBV20-1	TRBJ2-7	TGCAGTGCTATGGACGGGAGGGCCTACTACGAGCAGTACTTC	CSAMDGRAYYEQYF
TRBD2	many	TRBV7-2	TRBJ2-1	TGTGCCAGCAGCTTAGGACTAGCGGGAGCGGAGCAGTTCTTC	CASSLGLAGAEQFF
TRBD2	once	TRBV7-3	TRBJ2-1	TGTGCCAGCAGCCACGGACTAGCCCATGAGCAGTTCTTC	CASSHGLAHEQFF
TRBD2	.	TRBV7-8	TRBJ2-5	TGTGCCAGCAGCTGGGGACTAGCGGTTGAGACCCAGTACTTC	CASSWGLAVETQYF
.	many	TRBV27	TRBJ2-3	TGTGCCAGCAGTTTAATCAACCCCGGAGTGGCAAGCACAGATACGCAGTATTTT	CASSLINPGVASTDTQYF
.	many	TRBV5-1	TRBJ2-1	TGCGCCAGCAGCTTGAGAGATAACAATGAGCAGTTCTTC	CASSLRDNNEQFF